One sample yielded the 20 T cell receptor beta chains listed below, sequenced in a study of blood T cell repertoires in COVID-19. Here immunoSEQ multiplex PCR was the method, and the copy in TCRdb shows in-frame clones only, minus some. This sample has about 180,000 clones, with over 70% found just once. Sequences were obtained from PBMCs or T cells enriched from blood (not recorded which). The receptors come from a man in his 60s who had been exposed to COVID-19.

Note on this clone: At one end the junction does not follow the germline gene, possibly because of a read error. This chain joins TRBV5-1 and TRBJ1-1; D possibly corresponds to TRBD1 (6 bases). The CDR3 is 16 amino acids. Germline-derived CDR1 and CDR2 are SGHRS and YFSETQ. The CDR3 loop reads CASNQGRALGATEAFF. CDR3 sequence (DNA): TGTGCCAGCAACCAAGGGAGAGCGCTGGGGGCCACTGAAGCTTTCTTT.

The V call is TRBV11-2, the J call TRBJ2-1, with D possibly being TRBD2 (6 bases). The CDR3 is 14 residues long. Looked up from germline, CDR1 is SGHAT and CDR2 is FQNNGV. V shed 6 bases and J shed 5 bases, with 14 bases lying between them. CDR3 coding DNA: TGTGCCAGCAGTCCCGGGAGCGCCGACAATGAGCAGTTCTTC. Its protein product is CASSPGSADNEQFF. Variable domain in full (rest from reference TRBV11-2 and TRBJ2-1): EAGVAQSPRYKIIEKRQSVAFWCNPISGHATLYWYQQILGQGPKLLIQFQNNGVVDDSQLPKDRFSAERLKGVDSTLKIQPAKLEDSAVYLCASSPGSADNEQFFGPGTRLTVL.

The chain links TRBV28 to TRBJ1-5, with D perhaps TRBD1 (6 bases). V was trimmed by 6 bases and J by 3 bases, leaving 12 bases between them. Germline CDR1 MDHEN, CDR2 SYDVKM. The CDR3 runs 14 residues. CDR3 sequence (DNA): TGTGCCAGCAGCCGTACAGGGAACAATCAGCCCCAGCATTTT. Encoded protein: CASSRTGNNQPQHF.

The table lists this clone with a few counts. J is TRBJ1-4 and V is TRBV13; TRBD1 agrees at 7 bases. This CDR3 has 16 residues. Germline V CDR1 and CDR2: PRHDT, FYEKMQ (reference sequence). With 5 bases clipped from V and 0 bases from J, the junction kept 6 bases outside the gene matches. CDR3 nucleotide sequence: TGTGCCAGCAGCGGGCGACAGGGATCAACTAATGAAAAACTGTTTTTT. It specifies CASSGRQGSTNEKLFF.

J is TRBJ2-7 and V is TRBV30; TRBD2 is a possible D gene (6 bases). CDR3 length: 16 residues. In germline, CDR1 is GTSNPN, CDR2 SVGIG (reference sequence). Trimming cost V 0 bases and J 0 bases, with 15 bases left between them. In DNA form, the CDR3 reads TGTGCCTGGAGTGTAGGATGGGGGACTCCCTCCTACGAGCAGTACTTC. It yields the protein CAWSVGWGTPSYEQYF.

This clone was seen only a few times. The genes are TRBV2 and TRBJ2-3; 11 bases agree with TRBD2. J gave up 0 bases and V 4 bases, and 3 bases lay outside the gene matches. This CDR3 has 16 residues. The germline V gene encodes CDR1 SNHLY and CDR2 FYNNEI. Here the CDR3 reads CASSGLAGGSTDTQYF. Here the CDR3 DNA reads TGTGCCAGCAGTGGGCTAGCGGGAGGTAGCACAGATACGCAGTATTTT. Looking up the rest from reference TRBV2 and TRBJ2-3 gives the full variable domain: EPEVTQTPSHQVTQMGQEVILRCVPISNHLYFYWYRQILGQKVEFLVSFYNNEISEKSEIFDDQFSVERPDGSNFTLKIRSTKLEDSAMYFCASSGLAGGSTDTQYFGPGTRLTVL.

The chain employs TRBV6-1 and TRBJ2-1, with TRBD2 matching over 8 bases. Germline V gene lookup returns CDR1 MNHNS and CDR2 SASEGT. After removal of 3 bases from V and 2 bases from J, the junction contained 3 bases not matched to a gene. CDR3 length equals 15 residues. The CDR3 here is CASSDSGLAYNEQFF. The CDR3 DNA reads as TGTGCCAGCAGTGATTCGGGACTAGCCTACAATGAGCAGTTCTTC.

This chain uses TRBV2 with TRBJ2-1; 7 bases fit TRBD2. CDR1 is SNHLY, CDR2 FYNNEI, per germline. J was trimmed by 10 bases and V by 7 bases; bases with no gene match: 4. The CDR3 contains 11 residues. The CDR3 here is CASKRLAEQFF. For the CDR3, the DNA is TGTGCCAGCAAGAGACTAGCAGAGCAGTTCTTC.

The CDR3 is CASSLVVGATNYGYTF. The DNA of the CDR3 is TGTGCCAGCAGTTTAGTAGTGGGGGCCACTAACTATGGCTACACCTTC. The chain has TRBV27 and TRBJ1-2, with D maybe TRBD1 (6 bases). Trimming removed 2 bases at V and 0 bases at J, with 13 bases between. Germline CDR1 is MNHEY and CDR2 is SMNVEV (reference sequence). The CDR3 runs to 16 residues.

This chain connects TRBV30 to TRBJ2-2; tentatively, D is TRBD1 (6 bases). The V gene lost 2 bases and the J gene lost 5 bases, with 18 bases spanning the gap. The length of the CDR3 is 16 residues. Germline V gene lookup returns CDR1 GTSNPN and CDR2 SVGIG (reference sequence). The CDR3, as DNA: TGTGCCTGGAGTAAGCGGACAGTGTCGGGTACCGGGGAGCTGTTTTTT. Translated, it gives CAWSKRTVSGTGELFF. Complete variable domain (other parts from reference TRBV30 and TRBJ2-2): SQTIHQWPATLVQPVGSPLSLECTVEGTSNPNLYWYRQAAGRGLQLLFYSVGIGQISSEVPQNLSASRPQDRQFILSSKKLLLSDSGFYLCAWSKRTVSGTGELFFGEGSRLTVL.

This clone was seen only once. The CDR3 coding sequence is TGCGCCAGCAGCTATTCAACAGGGCTTCGAGGCTACACCTTC. Amino acids: CASSYSTGLRGYTF. V gene TRBV4-3 combines with J gene TRBJ1-2; D perhaps matches TRBD1 (6 bases). Germline V lookup: CDR1 LGHNA, CDR2 YSLEER. CDR3 length equals 14 residues. The V end was cut by 5 bases, the J end by 8 bases, with 18 bases between.

CDR3 amino acids: CASSETLGTKNTGELFF. The CDR3 bases are TGTGCCAGCAGTGAAACTTTGGGGACTAAGAACACCGGGGAGCTGTTTTTT. This chain joins TRBV2 and TRBJ2-2; 7 nucleotides align to TRBD2. With 2 bases clipped from V and 1 base from J, the junction kept 7 bases outside the gene matches. This CDR3 has 17 residues. Germline CDR1 and CDR2: SNHLY and FYNNEI.

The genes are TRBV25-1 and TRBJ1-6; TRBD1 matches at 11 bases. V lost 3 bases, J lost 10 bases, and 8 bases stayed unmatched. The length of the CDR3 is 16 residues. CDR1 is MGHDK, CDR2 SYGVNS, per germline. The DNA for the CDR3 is TGTGCCAGCAGTGATCCCGCCGGGACAGGGGGATCACCCCTCCACTTT. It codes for CASSDPAGTGGSPLHF.

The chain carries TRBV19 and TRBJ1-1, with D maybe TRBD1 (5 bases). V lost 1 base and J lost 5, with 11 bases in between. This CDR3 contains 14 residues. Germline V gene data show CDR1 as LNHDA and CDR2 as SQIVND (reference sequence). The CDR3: CASSIVGGRTEAFF. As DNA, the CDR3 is TGTGCCAGTAGTATAGTGGGGGGGAGAACTGAAGCTTTCTTT.

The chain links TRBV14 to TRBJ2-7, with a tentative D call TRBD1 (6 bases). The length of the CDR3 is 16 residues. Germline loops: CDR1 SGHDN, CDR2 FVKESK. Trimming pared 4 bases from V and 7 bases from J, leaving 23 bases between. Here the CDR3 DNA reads TGTGCCAGCAGCCCCTCAGGGGATTGGGGCCGGCGGGAGCAGTACTTC. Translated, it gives CASSPSGDWGRREQYF.

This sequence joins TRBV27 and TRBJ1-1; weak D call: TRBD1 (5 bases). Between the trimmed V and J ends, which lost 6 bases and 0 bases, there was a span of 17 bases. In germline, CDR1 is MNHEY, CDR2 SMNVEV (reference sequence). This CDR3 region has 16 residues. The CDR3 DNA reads TGTGCCAGCAGCCCTGGGGGGGGTAGGCTGAACACTGAAGCTTTCTTT. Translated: CASSPGGGRLNTEAFF.

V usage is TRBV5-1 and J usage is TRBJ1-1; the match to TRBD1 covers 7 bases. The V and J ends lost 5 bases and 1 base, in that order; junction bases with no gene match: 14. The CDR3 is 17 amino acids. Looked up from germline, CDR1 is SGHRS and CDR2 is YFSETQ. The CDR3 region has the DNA TGCGCCAGCAGGTCAGACAGGGCGGGACTTGGGAACACTGAAGCTTTCTTT. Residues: CASRSDRAGLGNTEAFF.

This CDR3 reads CASSLGVGIGYEQYF. As DNA, the CDR3 is TGTGCCAGCAGCTTAGGGGTCGGGATTGGGTACGAGCAGTACTTC. The gene calls are TRBV11-2 and TRBJ2-7, with D tentatively TRBD2 (5 bases). CDR1 and CDR2 (germline): SGHAT, FQNNGV. The CDR3 totals 15 residues. Trimming pared 1 base from V and 4 bases from J, leaving 14 bases between.

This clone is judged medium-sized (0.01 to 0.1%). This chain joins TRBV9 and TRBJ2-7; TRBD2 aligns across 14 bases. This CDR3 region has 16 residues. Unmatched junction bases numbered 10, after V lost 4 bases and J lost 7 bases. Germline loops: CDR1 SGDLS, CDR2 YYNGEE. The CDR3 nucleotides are TGTGCCAGCAGCTTCGGACTAGCGGGAGGACCTTGGGAGCAGTACTTC. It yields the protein CASSFGLAGGPWEQYF.

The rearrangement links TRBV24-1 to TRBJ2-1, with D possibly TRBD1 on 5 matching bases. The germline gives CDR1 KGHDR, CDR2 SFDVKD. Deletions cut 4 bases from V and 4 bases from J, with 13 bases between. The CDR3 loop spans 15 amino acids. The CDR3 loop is CATSDPGSVYNEQFF. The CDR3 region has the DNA TGTGCCACCAGTGACCCAGGGTCCGTGTACAATGAGCAGTTCTTC.